This TCR beta chain is drawn from a study of response to subunit inactivated influenza vaccine. TCRdb fed the RT-PCR reads into MiXCR, producing one record per CDR3 protein. Of over 400,000 distinct CDR3 sequences in the sample, about 10% were seen once. This clonotype showed up just a few times. The receptor was derived from a man aged 50 or older who received an inactivated influenza vaccine. Sequencing used PBMCs from blood, obtained around seven weeks after vaccination.

This chain's CDR3 is CASSLEWDVLETQYF. The CDR3 DNA reads as TGTGCCAGCAGCTTAGAGTGGGACGTCTTAGAGACCCAGTACTTC. The chain has TRBV7-2 and TRBJ2-5; perhaps D is TRBD1 or TRBD2 (5 bases each). Trimming took off 1 base at V and 4 bases at J, with 13 bases between the two ends. There are 15 residues in the CDR3. Per the germline V gene, CDR1 is SGHTA and CDR2 is FQGNSA.